These 24 T cell receptor beta chains came from one sample sequenced in a study of shared clonotypes between healthy human individuals. Generated by immunoSEQ multiplex PCR, the TCRdb table keeps only in-frame clones and is missing some. The table lists approximately 640,000 clones, 90% of them singletons. The sample taken for sequencing was memory CD8+ T cells from PBMCs. Described subset: CD45RO+ cells pooled with CCR7-negative TemRA cells. These receptors originate from a man between 18 and 35 years old in good health. Some clones in this sample may be carry-over from other donors' samples.

This rearrangement joins TRBV29-1 to TRBJ2-1, with D unresolved. The germline V gene encodes CDR1 SQVTM and CDR2 ANQGSEA. The germline V and J ends were trimmed by 4 bases and 10 bases, with 14 bases remaining between them. CDR3 length: 12 residues. The CDR3 nucleotides read TGCAGCGTTGCTTCGCAGGCAGCGGAGCAGTTCTTC. This gives the protein CSVASQAAEQFF.

The V gene is TRBV5-6, the J gene TRBJ1-1; 11 positions agree with TRBD1. There are 16 residues in the CDR3. The germline V gene encodes CDR1 SGHDT and CDR2 YYEEEE. The V gene end was trimmed by 3 bases and the J gene end by 4 bases; junction bases not matched to a gene: 8. The CDR3 DNA reads TGTGCCAGCAGCTCGGACAGGGGGCTTTTGGGCACTGAAGCTTTCTTT. This codes for CASSSDRGLLGTEAFF.

The rearrangement links TRBV28 to TRBJ2-1, with D maybe TRBD1 (6 bases). The germline V and J ends were trimmed by 2 bases and 12 bases, with 14 bases remaining between them. In germline, CDR1 is MDHEN, CDR2 SYDVKM. The CDR3 runs 13 residues. The CDR3 bases are TGTGCCAGCAGTTTAGGCAGGGGCTCTTTGCAGTTCTTC. Translation: CASSLGRGSLQFF.

The genes are TRBV29-1 and TRBJ2-7; 7 bases align to TRBD1. Trimming removed 8 bases from V and 2 bases from J; junction bases left unmatched: 6. The CDR3 covers 12 residues. CDR1 and CDR2 from the germline V gene are SQVTM and ANQGSEA. In nucleotides, the CDR3 is TGCAGCATACAGGGGCCCACCTACGAGCAGTACTTC. This gives the protein CSIQGPTYEQYF.

The V and J genes are TRBV28 and TRBJ2-7, with 13 bases matching TRBD2. Germline V gives CDR1 MDHEN, CDR2 SYDVKM. The V and J ends lost 6 bases and 5 bases, in that order; junction bases with no gene match: 7. The CDR3 runs 15 residues. In DNA, the CDR3 is TGTGCCAGCAGCCCCGGGACTAGCGGGGTCGACGAGCAGTACTTC. Its translation is CASSPGTSGVDEQYF.

The J gene is TRBJ2-4, the V gene TRBV4-1; 9 nucleotides line up with TRBD2. V dropped 3 bases and J dropped 0; count of bases not matched to a gene: 9. From germline, CDR1 is MGHRA and CDR2 YSYEKL. The CDR3 has 18 residues. The CDR3: CASSQVAGEQIAKNIQYF. CDR3 bases: TGCGCCAGCAGCCAGGTAGCGGGAGAGCAGATAGCCAAAAACATTCAGTACTTC.

This clone was seen just once. This sequence joins TRBV4-3 and TRBJ1-4, with D possibly TRBD1 on 6 matching bases. Germline lookup yields CDR1 LGHNA and CDR2 YSLEER. V dropped 2 bases and J dropped 8 bases, with 15 bases sitting between them. The CDR3 has 15 residues. The CDR3 sequence: CASSQTGAPGEKLFF. The CDR3 DNA reads as TGCGCCAGCAGCCAAACGGGGGCACCTGGGGAAAAACTGTTTTTT.

This chain links TRBV29-1 with TRBJ2-7; D not resolved. The V end lost 4 bases, the J end lost 6 bases, and 13 bases lay between the germline ends. The CDR3 is made up of 12 amino acids. Per the germline V gene, CDR1 is SQVTM and CDR2 is ANQGSEA. For the CDR3, the DNA is TGCAGCGTTGGTAGCCGGACCGGCGAGCAGTACTTC. It codes for CSVGSRTGEQYF.

This sequence joins TRBV28 and TRBJ2-5, with TRBD1 matching over 7 bases. CDR3 length equals 14 residues. V gave up 8 bases and J gave up 7 bases; unmatched junction bases: 13. Per the germline V gene, CDR1 is MDHEN and CDR2 is SYDVKM. The DNA of the CDR3 is TGTGCCAGCTTGGAAGGGGGCCGCGGAGTGACCCAGTACTTC. Its translation is CASLEGGRGVTQYF.

The V gene is TRBV7-9, the J gene TRBJ2-7, with 9 bases lining up with TRBD2. The CDR3 totals 15 residues. Trimming removed 3 bases from V and 5 bases from J; junction bases left unmatched: 8. Germline V lookup: CDR1 SEHNR, CDR2 FQNEAQ (reference sequence). CDR3 sequence: CASSFSGRISNEQYF. The CDR3 coding sequence is TGTGCCAGCAGCTTTAGCGGGAGAATCTCTAACGAGCAGTACTTC.

The V and J genes are TRBV28 and TRBJ1-1; 7 bases fit TRBD1. The V segment lost 6 bases and the J segment 0 bases; nucleotides outside the gene matches: 7. The CDR3 has 15 residues. Per the germline V gene, CDR1 is MDHEN and CDR2 is SYDVKM. The CDR3 is CASRPRTGLNTEAFF. In nucleotides, the CDR3 is TGTGCCAGCAGGCCAAGGACAGGCTTGAACACTGAAGCTTTCTTT. Together with reference TRBV28 and TRBJ1-1, the CDR3 gives the full variable domain: DVKVTQSSRYLVKRTGEKVFLECVQDMDHENMFWYRQDPGLGLRLIYFSYDVKMKEKGDIPEGYSVSREKKERFSLILESASTNQTSMYLCASRPRTGLNTEAFFGQGTRLTVV.

V usage is TRBV30 and J usage is TRBJ2-7, with D possibly TRBD1 on 6 matching bases. Trimming removed 0 bases from V and 2 bases from J, with 17 bases in between. The CDR3 has 16 residues. CDR1 is GTSNPN and CDR2 is SVGIG in the germline V gene (reference sequence). Here the CDR3 DNA reads TGTGCCTGGAGTGTGAGAATTCGGACAGTTGCCTACGAGCAGTACTTC. Its protein product is CAWSVRIRTVAYEQYF.

CDR3 nucleotide sequence: TGTGCCAGCAGCCCGGGACTAGCGGGAGCCAATACGCAGTATTTT. Translated: CASSPGLAGANTQYF. V gene TRBV9 combines with J gene TRBJ2-3, with 14 bases aligning to TRBD2. CDR3 length equals 15 residues. Germline V gene sequence: CDR1 SGDLS, CDR2 YYNGEE. With 4 bases clipped from V and 7 bases from J, the junction kept 5 bases outside the gene matches.

The CDR3 coding sequence is TGCAGCGCTCAGACAGCGGGGGGCTACGAGCAGTACTTC. It yields the protein CSAQTAGGYEQYF. V and J are TRBV29-1 and TRBJ2-7; 9 bases line up with TRBD2. The V and J ends lost 7 bases and 3 bases, in that order; junction bases with no gene match: 7. The CDR3 extends over 13 amino acids. CDR1 is SQVTM and CDR2 is ANQGSEA in the germline V gene.

V usage is TRBV7-8 and J usage is TRBJ2-5; D is undetermined. This CDR3 contains 12 residues. The V end lost 5 bases, the J end lost 5 bases, and 9 bases lay between the germline ends. Germline V CDR1 and CDR2: SGHVS, FQNEAQ. Here the CDR3 DNA reads TGTGCCAGCAGCACCCCAACGGAGACCCAGTACTTC. This gives the protein CASSTPTETQYF.

The CDR3 region is CASTLSEGAGYTF. CDR3 bases: TGTGCCAGCACCCTAAGTGAGGGCGCTGGCTACACCTTC. The chain carries TRBV28 and TRBJ1-2; D is unresolved. V lost 7 bases, J lost 7 bases, and 16 bases lay in between. Per the germline V gene, CDR1 is MDHEN and CDR2 is SYDVKM. This CDR3 is 13 amino acids long.

V is TRBV6-6 and J is TRBJ2-2; TRBD1 aligns across 9 bases. V lost 2 bases to trimming and J lost 5 bases; unmatched junction nucleotides: 3. This CDR3 spans 15 amino acids. The germline gives CDR1 MNHNY, CDR2 SVGAGI (reference sequence). The CDR3 loop is CASSYTGGFTGELFF. DNA for the CDR3: TGTGCCAGCAGTTACACAGGGGGCTTTACCGGGGAGCTGTTTTTT.

The V and J genes are TRBV28 and TRBJ2-7; 9 bases line up with TRBD2. The germline gives CDR1 MDHEN, CDR2 SYDVKM. This CDR3 is built from 19 residues. V shed 4 bases and J 5 bases; nucleotides not matched to a gene: 21. The CDR3 DNA follows: TGTGCCAGCAGTTCCCTAGCCCGGCAGGCAGCTAGCGGGATGGACGAGCAGTACTTC. Translating gives CASSSLARQAASGMDEQYF.

The chain recombines TRBV7-3 with TRBJ2-3; TRBD2 might be the D (6 bases). Germline CDR1 SGHTA, CDR2 FQGTGA. This CDR3 spans 15 amino acids. V lost 5 bases and J lost 5, with 17 bases in between. CDR3 region: CASSPRRELGDTQYF. The CDR3 nucleotides are TGTGCCAGCAGCCCCCGTCGGGAGCTCGGAGATACGCAGTATTTT.

The table lists this clone with a count of one. The rearrangement joins TRBV6-1 to TRBJ2-3, with 14 positions matching TRBD2. The germline gives CDR1 MNHNS, CDR2 SASEGT. CDR3 length: 16 amino acids. Trimming took 4 bases from V and 5 from J; bases not matched to a gene: 5. For the CDR3, the DNA is TGTGCCAGCAGTGGACGACTAGCGGGAGGGAGAGATACGCAGTATTTT. Protein product: CASSGRLAGGRDTQYF.

V is TRBV6-5 and J is TRBJ2-7; D gene unclear. CDR3 length: 11 amino acids. Germline loops: CDR1 MNHEY, CDR2 SVGAGI. V lost 4 bases to trimming and J lost 11 bases, with 12 bases between them. CDR3 region: CASSSRALEYF. CDR3 sequence (DNA): TGTGCCAGCAGTTCGCGCGCCTTGGAGTACTTC.

The chain employs TRBV18 and TRBJ2-1, with 10 positions matching TRBD2. The CDR3 consists of 20 residues. Germline V gene data show CDR1 as KGHSH and CDR2 as LQKENI. V dropped 3 bases and J dropped 0; count of bases not matched to a gene: 14. The CDR3 DNA reads as TGTGCCAGCTCACCTACTAAAGGATCTAGCGGGAGAATCTCCTACAATGAGCAGTTCTTC. It translates to CASSPTKGSSGRISYNEQFF.

V is TRBV4-3 and J is TRBJ2-5, with 11 positions matching TRBD2. V dropped 4 bases and J dropped 4; count of bases not matched to a gene: 8. Germline V gene data show CDR1 as LGHNA and CDR2 as YSLEER. CDR3 length: 16 amino acids. The CDR3 DNA follows: TGCGCCAGCAGCCCCCATGGTAGCGGGAGGGCAGAGACCCAGTACTTC. Protein sequence: CASSPHGSGRAETQYF.

This clone was counted a few times. Other DNA sequences from this sample encode an identical CDR3 as well. For the CDR3, the DNA is TGTGCCAGCAGTTTAGGACTACACAATGAGCAGTTCTTC. Protein sequence: CASSLGLHNEQFF. The J gene is TRBJ2-1, the V gene TRBV27; a weak D match, TRBD2 (6 bases). The germline V gene has CDR1 MNHEY and CDR2 SMNVEV (reference sequence). Trimming took off 2 bases at V and 5 bases at J, with 7 bases between the two ends. The CDR3 has 13 amino acids.